This T cell receptor beta chain was profiled in a study of T-cell reconstitution after alpha-beta-depleted transplantation in children. Study results and limitations: Most T-cell counts and diversity one year after the transplant came from T cells that were newly produced.

V dropped 3 bases and J dropped 0; count of bases not matched to a gene: 2. This CDR3 comprises 14 residues. Germline V gives CDR1 SGHNT, CDR2 YENEEA. This clonotype occurred many times. The antigen remains unidentified. For TCRbeta, the library was prepared with unique molecular identifiers. MiXCR, applied by TCRdb to the PCR reads, yields one record per CDR3 protein. Here the sample spans around 600,000 distinct CDR3 sequences, about 21% being singletons. The V gene is TRBV11-3, the J gene TRBJ2-7; TRBD1 matches 7 bases. The receptor was derived from a boy in the first two years of life who had a stem cell transplant for acute myeloid leukemia, so the T cells may come from the graft donor. The material was PBMCs, mostly from graft donor cells, obtained 360 days after TCRalphabeta/CD19-depleted stem cell transplant. CDR3 region: CASSFWDSSYEQYF. The CDR3 DNA reads TGTGCCAGCAGCTTTTGGGACAGCTCCTACGAGCAGTACTTC.